This T cell receptor (beta chain) derives from a study of shared clonotypes between healthy human individuals. In regard to this clone: Antigen unknown.

Donors, healthy HIV-negative adults, lacked recent acute infections or vaccinations. Germline CDR1 and CDR2: SGHRS and YFSETQ. The V end was cut by 5 bases, the J end by 5 bases, with 17 bases between. There are 14 residues in the CDR3. Points from the study as a whole: A few donors showed sharing of 4.5% to 6% of naive CD4 clonotypes.

Every subset's genomic DNA went evenly onto several immunoSEQ plates. Per sorted-subset replicate PCR, input was 150 to 250 ng DNA, representing roughly 28,000 T cell genomes. The protocol was immunoSEQ multiplex PCR, while the TCRdb copy is restricted to in-frame clones and leaves out a portion. The sample includes millions of clones, 90% to 95% seen only once; the top ten take 0.13%. The genes are TRBV5-1 and TRBJ2-7, with TRBD1 as a possible D gene (6 bases). The sequence derives from a man younger than 30 in good health. The sequenced sample consisted of naive CD4+ T cells sorted from blood. Subset indicated: CD45RA+ positively selected. The CDR3 DNA is TGCGCCAGCAGAGCGCCGACAGGTGACAACGAGCAGTACTTC. Amino acid sequence: CASRAPTGDNEQYF.